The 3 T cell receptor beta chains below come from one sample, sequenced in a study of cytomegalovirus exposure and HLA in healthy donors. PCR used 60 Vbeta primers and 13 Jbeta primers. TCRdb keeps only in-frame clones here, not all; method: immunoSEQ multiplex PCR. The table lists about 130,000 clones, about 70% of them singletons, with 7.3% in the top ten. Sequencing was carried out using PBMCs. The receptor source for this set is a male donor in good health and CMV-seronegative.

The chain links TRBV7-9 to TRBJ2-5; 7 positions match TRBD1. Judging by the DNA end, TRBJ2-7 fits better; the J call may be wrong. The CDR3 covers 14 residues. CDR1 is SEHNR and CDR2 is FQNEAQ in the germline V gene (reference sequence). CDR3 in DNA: TGTGCCAGCAGCTTAACAGGGGCCTCCTACGAGCAGTACTTC. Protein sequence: CASSLTGASYEQYF.

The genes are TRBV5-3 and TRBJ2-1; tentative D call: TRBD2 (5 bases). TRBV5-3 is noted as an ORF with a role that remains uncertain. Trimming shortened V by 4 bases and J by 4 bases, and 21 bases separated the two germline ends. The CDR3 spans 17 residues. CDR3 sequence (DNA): TGTGCCAGAAGCCCGGAGGTTTATTTTCTGGTGTACAATGAGCAGTTCTTC. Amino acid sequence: CARSPEVYFLVYNEQFF.

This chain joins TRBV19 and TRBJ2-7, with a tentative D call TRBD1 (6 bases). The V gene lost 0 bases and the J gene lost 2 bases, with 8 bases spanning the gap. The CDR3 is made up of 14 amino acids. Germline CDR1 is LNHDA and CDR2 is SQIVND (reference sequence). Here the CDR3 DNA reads TGTGCCAGTAGTATAGAGGACAGAGCCTACGAGCAGTACTTC. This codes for CASSIEDRAYEQYF.